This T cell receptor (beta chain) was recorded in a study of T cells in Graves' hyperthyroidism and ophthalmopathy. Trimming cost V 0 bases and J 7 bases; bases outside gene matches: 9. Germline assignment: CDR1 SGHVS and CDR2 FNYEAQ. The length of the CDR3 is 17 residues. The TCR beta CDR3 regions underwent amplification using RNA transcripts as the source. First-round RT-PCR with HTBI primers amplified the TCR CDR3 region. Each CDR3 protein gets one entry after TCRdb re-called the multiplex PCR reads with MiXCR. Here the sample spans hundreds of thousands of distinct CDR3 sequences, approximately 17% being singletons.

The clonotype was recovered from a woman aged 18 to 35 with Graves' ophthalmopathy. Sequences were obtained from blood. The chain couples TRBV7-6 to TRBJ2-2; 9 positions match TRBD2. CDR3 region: CASSLAALAGRGGELFF. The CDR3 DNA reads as TGTGCCAGCAGCTTAGCGGCCCTAGCGGGACGAGGCGGGGAGCTGTTTTTT.